Each of the 26 T cell receptor beta chains below was sequenced from the same sample in a study of blood T cell repertoires in COVID-19. Method: immunoSEQ multiplex PCR; TCRdb's copy keeps in-frame clones and lacks some. The sample shows about 340,000 clones, approximately 86% of them seen only once. Sequencing used PBMCs or T cells enriched from blood (not recorded which). The receptors originated from a woman in her 40s with acute COVID-19.

The V call is TRBV9, the J call TRBJ2-3; TRBD2 aligns across 14 bases. The J segment lost 7 bases and the V segment lost 3 bases, leaving 7 bases of the junction unmatched. Germline V gene sequence: CDR1 SGDLS, CDR2 YYNGEE. The CDR3 consists of 16 residues. This chain's CDR3 is CASSDKTSGRGNTQYF. CDR3 DNA sequence: TGTGCCAGCAGCGACAAGACTAGCGGGAGGGGTAATACGCAGTATTTT.

This rearrangement joins TRBV13 to TRBJ2-3; 10 bases line up with TRBD1. This CDR3 contains 18 residues. The germline CDR1 and CDR2 sequences are PRHDT and FYEKMQ (reference sequence). V gave up 0 bases and J gave up 5 bases; unmatched junction bases: 11. DNA of the CDR3: TGTGCCAGCAGCTTAGGGGCTCGGGACAGGGGTTTGGGAGATACGCAGTATTTT. This encodes CASSLGARDRGLGDTQYF. The whole variable domain, filled in from reference TRBV13 and TRBJ2-3, reads AAGVIQSPRHLIKEKRETATLKCYPIPRHDTVYWYQQGPGQDPQFLISFYEKMQSDKGSIPDRFSAQQFSDYHSELNMSSLELGDSALYFCASSLGARDRGLGDTQYFGPGTRLTVL.

The rearrangement links TRBV18 to TRBJ1-1; no clear D. Trimming took 1 base from V and 4 from J, leaving 13 bases between them. Germline CDR1 and CDR2: KGHSH and LQKENI. The CDR3 sequence is 15 residues long. CDR3 nucleotide sequence: TGTGCCAGCTCACCACGGAACAGCCTGGCCACTGAAGCTTTCTTT. Translated: CASSPRNSLATEAFF. The full variable domain, rest sourced from reference TRBV18 and TRBJ1-1, is NAGVMQNPRHLVRRRGQEARLRCSPMKGHSHVYWYRQLPEEGLKFMVYLQKENIIDESGMPKERFSAEFPKEGPSILRIQQVVRGDSAAYFCASSPRNSLATEAFFGQGTRLTVV.

The chain has TRBV4-2 and TRBJ1-1; the D gene is possibly TRBD1 (6 bases). Germline values: CDR1 LGHNA, CDR2 YNFKEQ. The V end was cut by 1 base, the J end by 1 base, with 16 bases between. The CDR3 has 17 residues. The CDR3 nucleotides are TGTGCCAGCAGCCAAGCGCCTGGGGGCTACCAGAACACTGAAGCTTTCTTT. Protein sequence: CASSQAPGGYQNTEAFF.

The chain links TRBV28 to TRBJ1-1; a possible D gene is TRBD1 (5 bases). The CDR3 spans 15 residues. Germline loops: CDR1 MDHEN, CDR2 SYDVKM. Trimming removed 2 bases at V and 5 bases at J, with 15 bases between. The DNA for the CDR3 is TGTGCCAGCAGTTTACGACTTACAGGAGTGACTGAAGCTTTCTTT. It codes for CASSLRLTGVTEAFF.

The chain recombines TRBV6-5 with TRBJ1-6, with 8 bases matching TRBD1. V lost 9 bases to trimming and J lost 7 bases; unmatched junction nucleotides: 8. Looked up from germline, CDR1 is MNHEY and CDR2 is SVGAGI. There are 14 residues in the CDR3. This CDR3 is CASSWDRFNSPLHF. The CDR3 DNA is TGTGCCAGTTCTTGGGACAGGTTCAATTCACCCCTCCACTTT.

The V and J genes are TRBV7-2 and TRBJ2-7; D may be TRBD2 (6 bases). Germline V gene data show CDR1 as SGHTA and CDR2 as FQGNSA. Trimming cost V 1 base and J 2 bases, with 6 bases left between them. The CDR3 is made up of 13 amino acids. CDR3 loop: CASSLGTTYEQYF. CDR3 bases: TGTGCCAGCAGCTTAGGGACTACCTACGAGCAGTACTTC.

This chain joins TRBV4-3 and TRBJ2-1; 7 bases fit TRBD1. The trim removed 1 base at V and 0 bases at J, leaving 3 bases unmatched. Germline V gene sequence: CDR1 LGHNA, CDR2 YSLEER. The length of the CDR3 is 16 residues. DNA for the CDR3: TGCGCCAGCAGCCAAGGAGGGGGCCTCTCCTACAATGAGCAGTTCTTC. This encodes CASSQGGGLSYNEQFF.

The V call is TRBV10-3, the J call TRBJ1-6; 7 bases are shared with TRBD1. J gave up 5 bases and V 6 bases, and 7 bases lay outside the gene matches. The CDR3 runs to 15 residues. The germline V gene encodes CDR1 ENHRY and CDR2 SYGVKD. The CDR3 DNA is TGTGCCATCAGGCCCCGGGACAGCAATAATTCACCCCTCCACTTT. As protein: CAIRPRDSNNSPLHF.

The rearrangement links TRBV10-3 to TRBJ2-5, with 9 bases identical to TRBD2. Germline values: CDR1 ENHRY, CDR2 SYGVKD. The CDR3 is 18 residues long. V gave up 5 bases and J gave up 0 bases; unmatched junction bases: 13. The chain's CDR3 is CAISPVAGGPGYQETQYF. Here the CDR3 DNA reads TGTGCCATCAGTCCGGTGGCGGGAGGGCCGGGTTACCAAGAGACCCAGTACTTC.

The chain couples TRBV19 to TRBJ1-5, with a possible D match to TRBD1 (5 bases). From germline, CDR1 is LNHDA and CDR2 SQIVND (reference sequence). V was clipped by 7 bases and J by 1 base, with 14 bases between them. The CDR3 spans 15 residues. CDR3: CASNKGRASNQPQHF. The DNA for the CDR3 is TGTGCCAGTAATAAGGGGCGAGCGAGCAATCAGCCCCAGCATTTT.

This clone occurred many times. V is TRBV18 and J is TRBJ1-1, with 7 positions matching TRBD1. Trimming cost V 3 bases and J 7 bases; bases outside gene matches: 5. This CDR3 is 13 amino acids long. The V gene's germline CDR1 is KGHSH and CDR2 LQKENI. CDR3 nucleotide sequence: TGTGCCAGCTCACCGTCGGACAGGTATGAAGCTTTCTTT. This sequence encodes CASSPSDRYEAFF.

V and J are TRBV10-3 and TRBJ1-1; the D gene is possibly TRBD1 (5 bases). Germline loops: CDR1 ENHRY, CDR2 SYGVKD. The CDR3 consists of 15 residues. Between the trimmed V and J ends, which lost 6 bases and 4 bases, there was a span of 18 bases. The CDR3 region is CAIRGDGGHGTEAFF. CDR3 bases: TGTGCCATCAGAGGGGACGGAGGGCACGGCACTGAAGCTTTCTTT.

In this sample, this clone turned up once. This chain links TRBV9 with TRBJ1-3; perhaps TRBD1 as D (5 bases). This CDR3 has 17 amino acids. Germline V gene lookup returns CDR1 SGDLS and CDR2 YYNGEE. V lost 0 bases to trimming and J lost 0 bases, with 13 bases between them. The CDR3 DNA reads TGTGCCAGCAGCGTAGGGCGAACAGGACACTCTGGAAACACCATATATTTT. Its protein product is CASSVGRTGHSGNTIYF.

The chain recombines TRBV6-4 with TRBJ2-4, with D perhaps TRBD2 (6 bases). The germline V gene encodes CDR1 MRHNA and CDR2 SNTAGT. With 9 bases removed from V and 0 bases from J, the gap between germline ends came to 9 bases. The CDR3 runs to 13 residues. The CDR3 is CARGGLAKNIQYF. In nucleotides, the CDR3 is TGTGCCAGGGGAGGATTAGCCAAAAACATTCAGTACTTC.

This clone occurred a few times. The chain combines TRBV4-1 with TRBJ1-2; TRBD1 might be the D (5 bases). V was shortened by 0 bases and J by 2 bases, with 10 bases between the two germline ends. Germline CDR1 and CDR2: MGHRA and YSYEKL. This CDR3 region has 15 residues. For the CDR3, the DNA is TGCGCCAGCAGCCAAGATCAGGGCAGAAACTATGGCTACACCTTC. Amino acid sequence: CASSQDQGRNYGYTF.

The V gene is TRBV5-4, the J gene TRBJ1-1, with 10 nucleotides matching TRBD1. V lost 0 bases, J lost 11 bases, and 4 bases stayed unmatched. CDR1 and CDR2 (germline): SGHNT, YYREEE (reference sequence). The CDR3 totals 13 residues. CDR3 nucleotides: TGTGCCAGCAGCTTGGGGGGGACAGGGGACGCTTTCTTT. Amino acid sequence: CASSLGGTGDAFF.

This chain connects TRBV10-3 to TRBJ1-5; 11 nucleotides line up with TRBD1. After removal of 3 bases from V and 0 bases from J, the junction contained 7 bases not matched to a gene. The CDR3 is 18 amino acids. CDR1 and CDR2 (germline): ENHRY, SYGVKD. The CDR3: CAISDGQGAGASNQPQHF. CDR3 in DNA: TGTGCCATCAGTGACGGACAGGGGGCAGGTGCTAGCAATCAGCCCCAGCATTTT.

The chain is built from TRBV12-3 or TRBV12-4 and TRBJ1-6; D perhaps matches TRBD1 (6 bases). The V end lost 8 bases, the J end lost 6 bases, and 8 bases lay between the germline ends. This CDR3 has 12 amino acids. DNA of the CDR3: TGTGCCAGCGCACAGGGTAATTCACCCCTCCACTTT. Translation gives CASAQGNSPLHF.

CDR3 in DNA: TGTGCCATCAGTGAGTCCGGAGGTGGTGATACGCAGTATTTT. This gives the protein CAISESGGGDTQYF. The gene calls are TRBV10-3 and TRBJ2-3; TRBD2 is a possible D gene (5 bases). The V and J ends lost 0 bases and 6 bases respectively, with 10 bases between them. Germline V gene sequence: CDR1 ENHRY, CDR2 SYGVKD. This CDR3 comprises 14 residues.

CDR3 region: CASSSAGWTYSNQPQHF. CDR3 nucleotides: TGTGCCAGCAGCTCGGCTGGATGGACTTATAGCAATCAGCCCCAGCATTTT. V usage is TRBV5-8 and J usage is TRBJ1-5; D gene ambiguous. The CDR3 spans 17 residues. Germline CDR1 is SGHTS and CDR2 is YDEGEE. V was cut by 3 bases and J by 0 bases, with 16 bases left in between.

The chain joins TRBV5-4 to TRBJ2-6; 10 positions match TRBD1. V lost 4 bases, J lost 1 base, and 8 bases stayed unmatched. The CDR3 contains 18 residues. Germline V CDR1 and CDR2: SGHNT, YYREEE (reference sequence). This chain's CDR3 is CASSPPGQGVSGANVLTF. In DNA, the CDR3 is TGTGCCAGCAGCCCCCCCGGACAGGGGGTATCTGGGGCCAACGTCCTGACTTTC.

This clone was seen more than once but under ten times. V usage is TRBV13 and J usage is TRBJ2-2; D is ambiguous. Between the trimmed V and J ends, which lost 2 bases and 2 bases, there was a span of 6 bases. CDR1 is PRHDT and CDR2 is FYEKMQ in the germline V gene (reference sequence). There are 14 residues in the CDR3. The DNA of the CDR3 is TGTGCCAGCAGCTTACTCGTAAACACCGGGGAGCTGTTTTTT. Translated: CASSLLVNTGELFF.

The chain combines TRBV20-1 with TRBJ2-1; D is unclear. V gave up 7 bases and J gave up 9 bases, with 7 bases separating them. The CDR3 is 9 amino acids. Germline CDR1 and CDR2: DFQATT and SNEGSKA (reference sequence). The CDR3, as DNA: TGCAGTGGACCGGGTGAGCAGTTCTTC. As protein: CSGPGEQFF.

The chain joins TRBV7-2 to TRBJ1-4; 7 nucleotides line up with TRBD1. V was pared by 2 bases and J by 4 bases, with 13 bases of the junction left unmatched. The germline gives CDR1 SGHTA, CDR2 FQGNSA. The CDR3 length is 18 residues. CDR3 amino acids: CASSLNSPGQSYNEKLFF. The CDR3 coding sequence is TGTGCCAGCAGCTTAAATAGCCCGGGACAGTCTTATAATGAAAAACTGTTTTTT.

The chain couples TRBV21-1 to TRBJ2-3; the table names TRBD1, a call not compared with the DNA. TRBV21-1 counts as a pseudogene. The CDR3 covers 16 residues. In nucleotides, the CDR3 is TGTGCCAGCAGCCAAGGGGGGACAGGACCCCCTACTACGCAGTATTTT. Amino acid sequence: CASSQGGTGPPTTQYF.